Presented here are 10 T cell receptor beta chains from one specimen sequenced in a study of blood T cell repertoires in COVID-19. TCRdb's copy holds only in-frame clones and misses some; the assay was immunoSEQ multiplex PCR. Of roughly 170,000 clones listed, 85% to 90% are singletons. The sequencing sample was made of peripheral blood. The receptors were gathered from a man aged 35 to 55 with active or convalescent COVID-19.

Points on this clone: This sample includes further DNA sequences coding for the same CDR3. This rearrangement joins TRBV30 to TRBJ2-1, with 10 bases aligning to TRBD2. The CDR3 extends over 13 amino acids. J lost 5 bases, V lost 2 bases, and 0 bases had no gene match. CDR1 and CDR2 from the germline V gene are GTSNPN and SVGIG (reference sequence). Written as DNA, the CDR3 is TGTGCCTGGAGTCTAGCGGGGGACAATGAGCAGTTCTTC. Protein: CAWSLAGDNEQFF.

This rearrangement joins TRBV30 to TRBJ2-7, with 9 bases that match TRBD1. Germline-derived CDR1 and CDR2 are GTSNPN and SVGIG (reference sequence). The ends lost 5 bases at V and 3 bases at J; junction bases unmatched: 2. CDR3 length equals 12 residues. The DNA for the CDR3 is TGTGCCTGGGGGACAGGGAACTACGAGCAGTACTTC. This sequence encodes CAWGTGNYEQYF.

V and J are TRBV3-1 (or the pseudogene TRBV3-2) and TRBJ2-5, with 10 bases identical to TRBD2. After removal of 4 bases from V and 5 bases from J, the junction contained 10 bases not matched to a gene. The CDR3 sequence is 16 residues long. Looked up from germline, CDR1 is LGHDT and CDR2 is YNNKEL (reference sequence). The CDR3 protein is CASSPSAGGPRETQYF. The CDR3 nucleotides are TGTGCCAGCAGCCCGTCAGCGGGGGGGCCTCGGGAGACCCAGTACTTC.

The CDR3 DNA reads as TGTGCCACCGGAAAATCGGGAGATACGCAGTATTTT. Translation gives CATGKSGDTQYF. This sequence joins TRBV24-1 and TRBJ2-3; D is undetermined. The CDR3 is made up of 12 amino acids. In germline, CDR1 is KGHDR, CDR2 SFDVKD. V gave up 9 bases and J gave up 5 bases, with 11 bases separating them.

The genes are TRBV11-3 and TRBJ2-3; a weak D match, TRBD2 (5 bases). V was pared by 1 base and J by 4 bases, with 9 bases between. Germline CDR1 reads SGHNT; CDR2 reads YENEEA. The CDR3 totals 14 residues. CDR3 in amino acids: CASSLAGRSDTQYF. The CDR3 nucleotides read TGTGCCAGCAGCTTAGCGGGGAGATCAGATACGCAGTATTTT. Full variable domain (missing parts from reference TRBV11-3 and TRBJ2-3): EAGVVQSPRYKIIEKKQPVAFWCNPISGHNTLYWYLQNLGQGPELLIRYENEEAVDDSQLPKDRFSAERLKGVDSTLKIQPAELGDSAVYLCASSLAGRSDTQYFGPGTRLTVL.

The chain uses TRBV5-5 and TRBJ2-7; no reliable D call. Between the trimmed V and J ends, which lost 0 bases and 3 bases, there was a span of 7 bases. Looked up from germline, CDR1 is SGHKS and CDR2 is YYEKEE (reference sequence). CDR3 length: 13 residues. This CDR3 reads CASSLGLNYEQYF. CDR3 bases: TGTGCCAGCAGCTTGGGACTCAACTACGAGCAGTACTTC. The complete variable domain, with remaining parts taken from reference TRBV5-5 and TRBJ2-7, reads DAGVTQSPTHLIKTRGQQVTLRCSPISGHKSVSWYQQVLGQGPQFIFQYYEKEERGRGNFPDRFSARQFPNYSSELNVNALLLGDSALYLCASSLGLNYEQYFGPGTRLTVT.

The rearrangement joins TRBV4-3 to TRBJ2-5; TRBD2 matches 7 bases. After removal of 1 base from V and 5 bases from J, the junction contained 7 bases not matched to a gene. The germline V gene encodes CDR1 LGHNA and CDR2 YSLEER. The CDR3 length is 15 residues. CDR3 region: CASSQVGRGSETQYF. CDR3 nucleotide sequence: TGCGCCAGCAGCCAAGTGGGGCGGGGGTCGGAGACCCAGTACTTC.

V gene TRBV11-3 combines with J gene TRBJ2-7; maybe TRBD2 (6 bases). The CDR3 consists of 15 residues. Germline V gene sequence: CDR1 SGHNT, CDR2 YENEEA. Trimming left V 2 bases short and J 0 bases short, with 11 bases between. The CDR3, as DNA: TGTGCCAGCAGCTTACGGGGGTATGGCTCCTACGAGCAGTACTTC. Residues: CASSLRGYGSYEQYF.

This chain links TRBV4-2 with TRBJ1-5; D remains ambiguous. V gave up 0 bases and J gave up 0 bases, with 12 bases separating them. Germline loops: CDR1 LGHNA, CDR2 YNFKEQ. This CDR3 contains 17 residues. In DNA, the CDR3 is TGTGCCAGCAGCCAAGATGTCGGTCCTAATAGCAATCAGCCCCAGCATTTT. Translation: CASSQDVGPNSNQPQHF.

The J gene is TRBJ1-5, the V gene TRBV5-4, with D unresolved. This CDR3 contains 15 residues. The ends were cut back, 0 bases at V and 5 bases at J, with 12 bases in the middle. CDR1 and CDR2 (germline): SGHNT, YYREEE (reference sequence). The CDR3 nucleotides read TGTGCCAGCAGCTTGGGTGGCAGATCTGATCAGCCCCAGCATTTT. Its translation: CASSLGGRSDQPQHF.